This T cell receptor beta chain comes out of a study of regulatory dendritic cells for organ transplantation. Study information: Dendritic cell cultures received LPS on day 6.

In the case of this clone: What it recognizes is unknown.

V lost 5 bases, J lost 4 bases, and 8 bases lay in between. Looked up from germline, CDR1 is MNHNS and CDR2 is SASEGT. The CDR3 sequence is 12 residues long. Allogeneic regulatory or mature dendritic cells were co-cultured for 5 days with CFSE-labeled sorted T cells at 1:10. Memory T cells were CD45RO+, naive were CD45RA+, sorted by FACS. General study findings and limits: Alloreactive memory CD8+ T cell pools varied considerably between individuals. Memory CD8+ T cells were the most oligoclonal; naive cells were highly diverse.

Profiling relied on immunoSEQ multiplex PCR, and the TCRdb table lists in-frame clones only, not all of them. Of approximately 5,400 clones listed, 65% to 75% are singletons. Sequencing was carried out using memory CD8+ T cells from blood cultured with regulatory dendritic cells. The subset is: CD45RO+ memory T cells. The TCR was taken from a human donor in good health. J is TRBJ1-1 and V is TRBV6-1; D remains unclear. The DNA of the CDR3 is TGTGCCAGCAGTTTCGGCGTCACTGAAGCTTTCTTT. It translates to CASSFGVTEAFF.